This TCR beta chain was captured in a study of tumor-infiltrating lymphocytes in primary liver carcinoma. For the study at large: The yield of productive TCRbeta reads per sample was roughly 3.65 to 7.13 million and was similar across tissue types. Study-wide results and limits: The study found tumor-adjacent and tumor-blood pairs overlapped less than tumor region pairs. The samples were not sorted (they were bulk), so CD4+ and CD8+ repertoires were not compared.

Concerning this clonotype: The antigen is unknown.

Priming with a constant-region primer yielded TCR beta cDNA from roughly 0.45 ug total RNA. Libraries of TCR beta came from three nested multiplex PCR rounds with slightly modified ARM-PCR. Rounds one and two of PCR, each of 10 to 11 cycles, were primed with TRBV1-TRBV30 forward primers and a C-beta reverse primer. TCRdb re-called the multiplex PCR reads with MiXCR, one entry per CDR3 protein. Of 250,000 to 350,000 distinct CDR3 sequences listed, about 50% are singletons. The CDR3 is 13 amino acids. Trimming removed 4 bases from V and 2 bases from J, with 9 bases in between. Germline V lookup: CDR1 SGHRS, CDR2 YFSETQ. Alongside blood RNA obtained from unsorted whole blood, germline DNA was also extracted.

The receptor was derived from a woman younger than 45 with primary liver carcinoma and hepatitis B virus infection. The genes are TRBV5-1 and TRBJ1-2; D is uncertain. The specimen sequenced was peripheral blood. This CDR3 reads CASSPRPNYGYTF. The CDR3 nucleotides are TGCGCCAGCAGCCCGAGACCGAACTATGGCTACACCTTC.